This entry is about one TCR beta chain. Its antigen is still unknown. Germline assignment: CDR1 MDHEN and CDR2 SYDVKM. The CDR3 covers 13 residues. V dropped 3 bases and J dropped 8 bases, with 14 bases sitting between them. This record belongs to a study of cytomegalovirus exposure and HLA in healthy donors. A roughly 130-subject validation cohort, separate from the 666-subject first cohort, supplied the donors. Study findings and constraints: Most TCR sequences showed up rarely, but some public TCRs showed up in many donors. According to a subsequent analysis, TCR clusters identified in the first cohort showed a tendency to co-occur across the 120 or so validation repertoires.

Using immunoSEQ multiplex PCR, the repertoire was profiled, and TCRdb retains in-frame clones only, with some absent. Of approximately 170,000 clones listed, about 90% are singletons. This sequence joins TRBV28 and TRBJ2-7; D perhaps matches TRBD2 (5 bases). The source is a woman aged 18-29 years in good health and CMV-seropositive. Sequenced sample: PBMCs. CDR3 protein: CASSFGEPPKQYF. CDR3 DNA: TGTGCCAGCAGTTTCGGGGAGCCCCCCAAGCAGTACTTC. Complete variable domain (other parts from reference TRBV28 and TRBJ2-7): DVKVTQSSRYLVKRTGEKVFLECVQDMDHENMFWYRQDPGLGLRLIYFSYDVKMKEKGDIPEGYSVSREKKERFSLILESASTNQTSMYLCASSFGEPPKQYFGPGTRLTVT.